This TCR beta chain emerged from a study of shared clonotypes between healthy human individuals. The CDR3 is 15 amino acids. V was shortened by 4 bases and J by 3 bases, with 12 bases between the two germline ends. CDR1 is SGHAT, CDR2 FQNNGV, per germline. Generated by immunoSEQ multiplex PCR, the TCRdb table keeps only in-frame clones and is missing some. Of roughly 1 million clones listed, 60% to 80% are singletons. This clone has only a few counts. Sequencing was carried out using memory CD4+ T cells sorted from blood. Documented subset: CD45RA-negative fraction. V usage is TRBV11-2 and J usage is TRBJ2-2; D may be TRBD1 (6 bases). This TCR derives from a man aged 18 to 30 in good health. CDR3 DNA: TGTGCCAGCAGCTCGCCCTACAGGGACACCGGGGAGCTGTTTTTT. Encoded protein: CASSSPYRDTGELFF.